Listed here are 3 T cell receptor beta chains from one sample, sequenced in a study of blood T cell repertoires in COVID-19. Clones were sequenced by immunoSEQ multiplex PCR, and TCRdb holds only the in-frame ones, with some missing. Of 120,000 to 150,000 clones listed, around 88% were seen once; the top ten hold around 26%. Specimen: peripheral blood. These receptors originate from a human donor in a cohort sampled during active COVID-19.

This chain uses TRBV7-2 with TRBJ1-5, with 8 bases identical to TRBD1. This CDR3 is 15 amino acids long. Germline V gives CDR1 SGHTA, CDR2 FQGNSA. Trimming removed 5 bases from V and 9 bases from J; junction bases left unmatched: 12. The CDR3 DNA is TGTGCCAGCAGCCTAGGACAGGGTGAATACCGGCCCCAGCATTTT. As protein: CASSLGQGEYRPQHF.

CDR3 protein: CASSFINPGPQHF. The CDR3 DNA follows: TGTGCCAGCAGTTTCATAAACCCCGGTCCCCAGCATTTT. The chain has TRBV12-3 or TRBV12-4 and TRBJ1-5; D remains unclear. This CDR3 region has 13 residues. V lost 3 bases, J lost 10 bases, and 13 bases lay in between.

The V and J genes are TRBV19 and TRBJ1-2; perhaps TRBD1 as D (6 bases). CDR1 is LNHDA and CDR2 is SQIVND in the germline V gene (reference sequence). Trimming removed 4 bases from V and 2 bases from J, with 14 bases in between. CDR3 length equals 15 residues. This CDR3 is CASSTIRGLNYGYTF. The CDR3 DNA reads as TGTGCCAGTAGTACAATAAGGGGGTTGAACTATGGCTACACCTTC.